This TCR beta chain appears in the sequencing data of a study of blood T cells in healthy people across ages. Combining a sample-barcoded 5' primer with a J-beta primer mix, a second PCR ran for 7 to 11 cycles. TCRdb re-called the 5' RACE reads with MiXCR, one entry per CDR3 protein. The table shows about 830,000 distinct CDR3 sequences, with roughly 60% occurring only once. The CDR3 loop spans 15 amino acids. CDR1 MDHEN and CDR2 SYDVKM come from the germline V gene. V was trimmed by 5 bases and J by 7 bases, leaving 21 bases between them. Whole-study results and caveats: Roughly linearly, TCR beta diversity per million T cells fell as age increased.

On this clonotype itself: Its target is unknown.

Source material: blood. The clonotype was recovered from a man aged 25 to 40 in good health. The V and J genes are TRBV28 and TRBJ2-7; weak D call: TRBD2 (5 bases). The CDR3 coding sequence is TGTGCCAGCAGTCTCCCCGGGGTAAGACGCGGGGAGCAGTACTTC. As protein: CASSLPGVRRGEQYF.